A single sample is the source of the 7 T cell receptor beta chains below, sequenced in a study of cytomegalovirus exposure and HLA in healthy donors. 60 Vbeta and 13 Jbeta primers were used in PCR. Generated by immunoSEQ multiplex PCR, the TCRdb table keeps only in-frame clones and is missing some. Here the sample spans over 150,000 clones, 75% being singletons. The sequenced material came from PBMCs. All receptors derive from a male donor in good health and CMV-seronegative.

The chain employs TRBV6-5 and TRBJ1-5; 9 positions match TRBD1. V lost 6 bases and J lost 5; bases outside the gene matches: 5. The germline V gene encodes CDR1 MNHEY and CDR2 SVGAGI. The CDR3 sequence is 14 residues long. The CDR3 DNA reads TGTGCCAGCAGCATACAGGGGGCGCATCAGCCCCAGCATTTT. Amino acid sequence: CASSIQGAHQPQHF.

V is TRBV4-1 and J is TRBJ1-1; no clear D. Deletions cut 0 bases from V and 0 bases from J, with 11 bases between. Germline V gene sequence: CDR1 MGHRA, CDR2 YSYEKL. The CDR3 runs to 16 residues. The CDR3 loop reads CASSQDVGGLNTEAFF. The CDR3 nucleotides read TGCGCCAGCAGCCAAGATGTAGGAGGGCTGAACACTGAAGCTTTCTTT.

The chain has TRBV10-3 and TRBJ2-6; 7 nucleotides line up with TRBD2. Germline trimming cut 3 bases from V and 1 base from J; bases unmatched to any gene: 3. The CDR3 extends over 16 amino acids. The V gene's germline CDR1 is ENHRY and CDR2 SYGVKD. CDR3: CAISEPSGSGANVLTF. CDR3 nucleotides: TGTGCCATCAGTGAACCTAGCGGATCTGGGGCCAACGTCCTGACTTTC.

This clone was seen only a few times. The chain couples TRBV11-2 to TRBJ1-4; 9 positions match TRBD1. Germline values: CDR1 SGHAT, CDR2 FQNNGV. Trimming at V came to 4 bases and at J to 3 bases, leaving 6 bases not matched to a gene. CDR3 length: 16 residues. DNA for the CDR3: TGTGCCAGCAGCTCTCTACAGGGGGCCGCTAATGAAAAACTGTTTTTT. Translation: CASSSLQGAANEKLFF.

V is TRBV18 and J is TRBJ1-5; D may be TRBD1 (6 bases). Trimming took 6 bases from V and 5 from J, leaving 11 bases between them. This CDR3 comprises 13 residues. Germline CDR1 KGHSH, CDR2 LQKENI. The CDR3 sequence: CASSPPGDQPQHF. CDR3 in DNA: TGTGCCAGCTCCCCTCCAGGGGATCAGCCCCAGCATTTT.

This clone came up once. Written as DNA, the CDR3 is TGTGCCAGCAGTGATGCCCCTAGCGGGACTGGGGCCAACGTCCTGACTTTC. It codes for CASSDAPSGTGANVLTF. V gene TRBV2 combines with J gene TRBJ2-6; TRBD2 aligns across 9 bases. This CDR3 is built from 17 residues. Germline CDR1 and CDR2: SNHLY and FYNNEI. With 3 bases clipped from V and 2 bases from J, the junction kept 5 bases outside the gene matches.

J is TRBJ1-1 and V is TRBV6-5; D perhaps matches TRBD1 (6 bases). Trimming left V 6 bases short and J 1 base short, with 15 bases between. Germline assignment: CDR1 MNHEY and CDR2 SVGAGI. CDR3 size: 15 residues. The CDR3 region is CASSFWTRGNTEAFF. In nucleotides, the CDR3 is TGTGCCAGCAGCTTCTGGACCAGGGGGAACACTGAAGCTTTCTTT.